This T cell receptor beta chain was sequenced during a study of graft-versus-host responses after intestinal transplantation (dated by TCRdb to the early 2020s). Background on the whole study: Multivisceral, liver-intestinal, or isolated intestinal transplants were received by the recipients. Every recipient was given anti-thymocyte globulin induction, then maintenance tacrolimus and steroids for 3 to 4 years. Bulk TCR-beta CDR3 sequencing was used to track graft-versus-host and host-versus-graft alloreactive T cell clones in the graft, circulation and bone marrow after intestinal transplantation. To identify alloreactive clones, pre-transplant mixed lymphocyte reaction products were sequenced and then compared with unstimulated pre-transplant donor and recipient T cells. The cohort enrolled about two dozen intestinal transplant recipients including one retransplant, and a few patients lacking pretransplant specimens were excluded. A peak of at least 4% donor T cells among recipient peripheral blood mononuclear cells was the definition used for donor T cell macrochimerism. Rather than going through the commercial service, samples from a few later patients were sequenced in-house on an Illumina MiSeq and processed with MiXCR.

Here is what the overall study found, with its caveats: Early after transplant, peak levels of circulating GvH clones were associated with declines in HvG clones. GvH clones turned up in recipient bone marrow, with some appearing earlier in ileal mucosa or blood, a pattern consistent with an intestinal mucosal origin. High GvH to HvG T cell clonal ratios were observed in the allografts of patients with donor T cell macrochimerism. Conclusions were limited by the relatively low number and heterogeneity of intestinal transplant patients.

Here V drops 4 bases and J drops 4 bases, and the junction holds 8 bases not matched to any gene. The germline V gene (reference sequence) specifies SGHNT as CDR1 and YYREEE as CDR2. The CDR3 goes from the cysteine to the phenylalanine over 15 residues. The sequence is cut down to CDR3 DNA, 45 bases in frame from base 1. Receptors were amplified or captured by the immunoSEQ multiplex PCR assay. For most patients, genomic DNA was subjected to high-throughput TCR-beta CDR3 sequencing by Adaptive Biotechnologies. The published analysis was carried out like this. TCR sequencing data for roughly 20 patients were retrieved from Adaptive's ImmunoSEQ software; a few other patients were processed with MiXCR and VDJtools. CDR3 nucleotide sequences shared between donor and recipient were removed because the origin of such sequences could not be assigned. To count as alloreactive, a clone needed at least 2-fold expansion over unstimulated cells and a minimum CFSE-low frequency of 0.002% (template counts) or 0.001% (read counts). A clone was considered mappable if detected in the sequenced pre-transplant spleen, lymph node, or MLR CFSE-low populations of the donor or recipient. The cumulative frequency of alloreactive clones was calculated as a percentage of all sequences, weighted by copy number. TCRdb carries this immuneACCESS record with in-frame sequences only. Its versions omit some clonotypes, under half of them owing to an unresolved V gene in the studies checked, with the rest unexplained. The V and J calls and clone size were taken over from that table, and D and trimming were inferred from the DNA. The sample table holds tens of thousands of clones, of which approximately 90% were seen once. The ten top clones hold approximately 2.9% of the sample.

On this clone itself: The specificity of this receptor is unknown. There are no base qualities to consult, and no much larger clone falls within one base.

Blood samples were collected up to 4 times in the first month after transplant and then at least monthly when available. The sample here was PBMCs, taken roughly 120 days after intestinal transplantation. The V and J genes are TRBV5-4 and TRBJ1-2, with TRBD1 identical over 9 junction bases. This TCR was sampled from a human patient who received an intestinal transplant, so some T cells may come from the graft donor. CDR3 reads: CASSLGQGLFYGYTF. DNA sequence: TGTGCCAGCAGCCTGGGACAGGGCCTCTTCTATGGCTACACCTTC.